This TCR beta chain derives from a study of post-analysis software for immune sequencing data. CDR3 length: 12 residues. Germline V gene data show CDR1 as SGHRS and CDR2 as YFSETQ. With 2 bases clipped from V and 11 bases from J, the junction kept 6 bases outside the gene matches. Points from the study as a whole: Patients carried roughly 5 TRBV segments more frequently than controls did, and TRBV5-6, TRBV5-1 and TRBV20-1 were among them.

In the case of this clonotype: Antigen unknown. A much more abundant neighbour one base away suggests this may be a read error.

Unique molecular identifiers tagged the TCR beta cDNA libraries. In TCRdb, the PCR reads were re-called with MiXCR into one record per CDR3 protein. The sample comprises roughly 800,000 distinct CDR3 sequences, 30% of which are singletons, and about 0.5% rests with the top ten. The chain joins TRBV5-1 to TRBJ2-5; 7 bases are shared with TRBD1. The sequence was obtained from a girl aged 5-17 years with multiple sclerosis. Source material: blood. CDR3 DNA sequence: TGCGCCAGCAGCTTCGACAGGGATGAGCAGTACTTC. This sequence encodes CASSFDRDEQYF.